The rows below give T cell receptor beta chains drawn from one sample of a study of spatial heterogeneity in lung cancer. TCRdb itself ran the 5' RACE reads through MiXCR, one entry per CDR3 protein. The table lists approximately 43,000 distinct CDR3 sequences, 8% to 11% of them singletons. The source material was PBMCs, sampled at follow-up. The receptor set was obtained from a female donor with early-stage non-small cell lung cancer. Both conserved end residues are part of each CDR3. D genes are given only for firm matches. Only part of the rows carry a size: once, few, many, or a class if the clone is expanded.

-,TRBV28,TRBD1,TRBJ2-5,CASSLTRGTGPRETQYF,TGTGCCAGCAGTTTAACGCGCGGGACAGGTCCAAGGGAGACCCAGTACTTC
-,TRBV28,-,TRBJ2-6,CASSGRVSGANVLTF,TGTGCCAGCAGTGGGCGGGTCTCTGGGGCCAACGTCCTGACTTTC
few,TRBV12-3/TRBV12-4,-,TRBJ2-6,CASGEIGANVLTF,TGTGCCAGCGGAGAGATCGGGGCCAACGTCCTGACTTTC
many,TRBV24-1,-,TRBJ2-1,CATSEADGSSYNEQFF,TGTGCCACCAGTGAGGCGGACGGGAGCTCCTACAATGAGCAGTTCTTC
many,TRBV9,-,TRBJ2-1,CASSPPSGPSYNEQFF,TGTGCCAGCAGCCCCCCGTCGGGTCCCTCCTACAATGAGCAGTTCTTC
-,TRBV20-1,TRBD1,TRBJ2-4,CSAREPKGAQNIQYF,TGCAGTGCTAGAGAACCTAAGGGGGCCCAAAACATTCAGTACTTC
many,TRBV7-2,-,TRBJ2-5,CASSLVRETQYF,TGTGCCAGCAGCTTAGTGCGGGAGACCCAGTACTTC
many,TRBV20-1,-,TRBJ1-2,CSVRAGYTF,TGCAGTGTACGGGCTGGCTACACCTTC
many,TRBV10-3,-,TRBJ2-1,CAISLGNEQFF,TGTGCCATCAGCCTGGGTAATGAGCAGTTCTTC
many,TRBV30,TRBD1,TRBJ1-2,CAWSVRTGHGYTF,TGTGCCTGGAGCGTTCGGACAGGGCATGGCTACACCTTC
few,TRBV6-2/TRBV6-3,-,TRBJ2-1,CAISGIFINEQFF,TGTGCCATCTCCGGGATCTTCATCAATGAGCAGTTCTTC
many,TRBV10-3,-,TRBJ2-5,CAISVGGLETQYF,TGTGCCATCAGTGTCGGGGGCTTAGAGACCCAGTACTTC
few,TRBV20-1,TRBD1,TRBJ2-7,CSALPGTGDIAYEQYF,TGCAGTGCTTTACCGGGGACAGGGGATATCGCGTACGAGCAGTACTTC
few,TRBV5-4,TRBD1,TRBJ2-3,CASSRTGGMADTQYF,TGTGCCAGCAGCCGGACAGGGGGCATGGCAGATACGCAGTATTTT
-,TRBV5-6,-,TRBJ2-3,CASSPGAGRSITDTQYF,TGTGCCAGCAGCCCTGGTGCAGGGAGGAGTATCACAGATACGCAGTATTTT
many,TRBV12-3/TRBV12-4,-,TRBJ2-5,CASSSLQGGETQYF,TGTGCCAGCAGTTCGTTGCAGGGGGGAGAGACCCAGTACTTC
many,TRBV3-1,-,TRBJ1-1,CASSPTIWGTEAFF,TGTGCCAGCAGCCCTACAATTTGGGGCACTGAAGCTTTCTTT
few,TRBV5-5,-,TRBJ1-1,CASRAWGYPGPLSRAFF,TGTGCCAGCAGGGCATGGGGATACCCTGGCCCCTTAAGTCGGGCTTTCTTT
many,TRBV12-3/TRBV12-4,-,TRBJ2-7,CASSLSAARGRLFSSYEQYF,TGTGCCAGCAGTTTATCCGCGGCACGGGGGCGCTTGTTCAGCTCCTACGAGCAGTACTTC
few,TRBV2,-,TRBJ2-4,CASSEAGVIQYF,TGTGCCAGCAGTGAAGCGGGGGTCATTCAGTACTTC
many,TRBV29-1,TRBD1,TRBJ1-2,CSVDDFAGGSYGYTF,TGCAGCGTTGACGATTTTGCAGGGGGCTCCTATGGCTACACCTTC
many,TRBV7-2,-,TRBJ2-3,CASSLRALSESPPPTDTQYF,TGTGCCAGCAGCTTAAGAGCCCTTAGTGAGTCTCCACCTCCCACAGATACGCAGTATTTT
few,TRBV9,-,TRBJ1-2,CASSGLDYGYTF,TGTGCCAGCAGCGGATTGGATTATGGCTACACCTTC
-,TRBV27,TRBD2,TRBJ2-1,CASRTYRGEFYNEQFF,TGTGCCAGCAGGACCTATCGGGGGGAATTCTACAATGAGCAGTTCTTC
-,TRBV7-2,-,TRBJ2-3,CASSLSGGQTDTQYF,TGTGCCAGCAGCTTGTCGGGCGGGCAGACAGATACGCAGTATTTT
few,TRBV6-2/TRBV6-3,-,TRBJ1-2,CASRKNNYGYTF,TGTGCCAGCAGAAAAAACAACTATGGCTACACCTTC
many,TRBV7-6,-,TRBJ2-3,CASSLERTGLLADTQYF,TGTGCCAGCAGCTTAGAGAGAACAGGGCTCCTGGCAGATACGCAGTATTTT
-,TRBV20-1,-,TRBJ1-2,CSAYNAGQAYGYTF,TGCAGTGCTTATAACGCAGGGCAGGCCTATGGCTACACCTTC
-,TRBV7-9,TRBD1,TRBJ2-2,CASSLDRGPTGELFF,TGTGCCAGCAGCTTAGACAGGGGGCCTACCGGGGAGCTGTTTTTT
many,TRBV7-9,-,TRBJ2-3,CASSLTLGPDTQYF,TGTGCCAGCAGCTTAACTCTAGGGCCAGATACGCAGTATTTT
few,TRBV2,TRBD2,TRBJ2-3,CASSSGGDFRGYF,TGTGCCAGCAGTAGCGGGGGGGACTTTCGCGGGTATTTT
-,TRBV27,TRBD1,TRBJ2-1,CASSLRDRGDNEQFF,TGTGCCAGCAGTCTCCGGGACAGGGGGGACAATGAGCAGTTCTTC
medium-sized,TRBV20-1,TRBD2,TRBJ2-5,CSARERTLAGRETQYF,TGCAGTGCTAGGGAACGGACGCTAGCGGGCAGAGAGACCCAGTACTTC
few,TRBV5-8,-,TRBJ2-3,CASSLGGGAGSGTDTQYF,TGTGCCAGCAGCTTGGGCGGGGGCGCCGGGTCAGGGACAGATACGCAGTATTTT
few,TRBV30,-,TRBJ2-1,CAWSGNDEQFF,TGTGCCTGGAGTGGAAACGATGAGCAGTTCTTC